Listed below are T cell receptor beta chains from one sample, sequenced in a study of blood T cell repertoires in COVID-19. Method: immunoSEQ multiplex PCR; TCRdb's copy keeps in-frame clones and lacks some. The sample has around 220,000 clones, over 75% seen once. The source material was peripheral blood. The receptors originated from a man in his fifties with acute or convalescent COVID-19. The CDR3 runs from the conserved cysteine through the conserved F or W. Fields, in order: V gene, clone size, CDR3 length, D gene, J gene, CDR3 DNA, CDR3 protein. D genes are given only for firm matches. The size field is filled for only some rows; it gives once, few, many or a size class.

V: TRBV10-3
size: .
length: 17
D: TRBD1
J: TRBJ1-1
DNA: TGTGCCATCAGTGAGGGGACAGGGGGCAATCCTAGCACTGAAGCTTTCTTT
CDR3: CAISEGTGGNPSTEAFF

V: TRBV5-1
size: once
length: 14
D: TRBD1
J: TRBJ1-4
DNA: TGCGCCAGCAGCCATGGGACAGGAAGGGAAAAACTGTTTTTT
CDR3: CASSHGTGREKLFF

V: TRBV10-3
size: .
length: 15
D: .
J: TRBJ1-2
DNA: TGTGCCATCAGTTTTTCTCGGGAGGCTAACTATGGCTACACCTTC
CDR3: CAISFSREANYGYTF

V: TRBV4-1
size: .
length: 17
D: .
J: TRBJ1-6
DNA: TGCGCCAGCAGCCAAGATCTGAGTAGCTCCTATAATTCACCCCTCCACTTT
CDR3: CASSQDLSSSYNSPLHF

V: TRBV6-1
size: .
length: 15
D: .
J: TRBJ1-2
DNA: TGTGCCAGCAGTGATGGACGGACCGGGGGGGAAGACTACACCTTC
CDR3: CASSDGRTGGEDYTF

V: TRBV15
size: .
length: 13
D: .
J: TRBJ2-5
DNA: TGTGCCACCAGCAGGGGACTGGTGGAGACCCAGTACTTC
CDR3: CATSRGLVETQYF

V: TRBV29-1
size: .
length: 16
D: TRBD2
J: TRBJ2-3
DNA: TGCAGCGTTGAACTGGCTAGCGGCCCTAGCACAGATACGCAGTATTTT
CDR3: CSVELASGPSTDTQYF

V: TRBV18
size: .
length: 18
D: .
J: TRBJ2-6
DNA: TGTGCCAGCTCACCATCCCCTCGCACCTACTCTGGGGCCAACGTCCTGACTTTC
CDR3: CASSPSPRTYSGANVLTF

V: TRBV6-5
size: .
length: 14
D: TRBD2
J: TRBJ2-1
DNA: TGTGCCAGCAGGTCAGCGGGGGGGACCAATGAGCAGTTCTTC
CDR3: CASRSAGGTNEQFF

V: TRBV9
size: medium-sized
length: 14
D: .
J: TRBJ1-2
DNA: TGTGCCAGCAGCGTAAGTAGTGGAGCGGGAGGCTACACCTTC
CDR3: CASSVSSGAGGYTF

V: TRBV4-1
size: once
length: 18
D: TRBD1
J: TRBJ2-1
DNA: TGCGCCAGCAGCAAGTGGGGTAAACAGGGGCCGGGCCCCAATGAGCAGTTCTTC
CDR3: CASSKWGKQGPGPNEQFF

V: TRBV5-5
size: few
length: 17
D: TRBD1
J: TRBJ2-6
DNA: TGTGCCAGCAGCCCGGGGGGACAGGGTGCTGGGGCCAACGTCCTGACTTTC
CDR3: CASSPGGQGAGANVLTF

V: TRBV30
size: .
length: 14
D: .
J: TRBJ1-1
DNA: TGTGCCTGGAGTGTTTGGGTAGGGGGTACCGAAGCTTTCTTT
CDR3: CAWSVWVGGTEAFF

V: TRBV6-1
size: .
length: 17
D: TRBD1
J: TRBJ2-6
DNA: TGTGCCAGCAGTGGCGGACAGGGAATGTCTGGGGCCAACGTCCTGACTTTC
CDR3: CASSGGQGMSGANVLTF

V: TRBV5-4
size: .
length: 15
D: TRBD2
J: TRBJ2-5
DNA: TGTGCCAGCAGCTCGAGCGGGGGGGCCCAGGAGACCCAGTACTTC
CDR3: CASSSSGGAQETQYF

V: TRBV6-5
size: few
length: 14
D: TRBD1
J: TRBJ1-6
DNA: TGTGCCAGCAGTTACTCGAAGGGGGCTTCACCCCTCCACTTT
CDR3: CASSYSKGASPLHF

V: TRBV13
size: .
length: 16
D: TRBD2
J: TRBJ2-3
DNA: TGTGCCAGCAGCTTAGTCCGGCGGGGGAGCACAGATACGCAGTATTTT
CDR3: CASSLVRRGSTDTQYF

V: TRBV5-1
size: .
length: 15
D: .
J: TRBJ1-1
DNA: TGCGCCAGCAGCTTGGAGGAACCGGGGGGCACTGAAGCTTTCTTT
CDR3: CASSLEEPGGTEAFF

V: TRBV5-1
size: .
length: 16
D: TRBD1
J: TRBJ2-6
DNA: TGCGCCAGCAGCATCGGACAGGGGGCTGGGGCCAACGTCCTGACTTTC
CDR3: CASSIGQGAGANVLTF

V: TRBV14
size: .
length: 14
D: .
J: TRBJ1-2
DNA: TGTGCCAGCAGCCAAGACCGTCTGGGGGGTGGCTACACCTTC
CDR3: CASSQDRLGGGYTF

V: TRBV6-5
size: .
length: 15
D: TRBD1
J: TRBJ1-2
DNA: TGTGCCAGCAGTTACGCCGGGACAGGTGTCACTGGCTACACCTTC
CDR3: CASSYAGTGVTGYTF

V: TRBV30
size: .
length: 14
D: TRBD1
J: TRBJ1-5
DNA: TGTGCCTGGAGTGGGGGACAGTGGGGTGGGCCCCAGCATTTT
CDR3: CAWSGGQWGGPQHF

V: TRBV2
size: .
length: 13
D: .
J: TRBJ2-5
DNA: TGTGCCAGCAGTGAACGATGGGACAAGACCCAGTACTTC
CDR3: CASSERWDKTQYF

V: TRBV5-1
size: .
length: 15
D: TRBD1
J: TRBJ2-2
DNA: TGCGCCAGCAGGCGGGACAGGAGCGGCACCGGGGAGCTGTTTTTT
CDR3: CASRRDRSGTGELFF

V: TRBV27
size: once
length: 16
D: .
J: TRBJ1-5
DNA: TGTGCCAGCCGAGCTCAGGGTTTGTATAGCAATCAGCCCCAGCATTTT
CDR3: CASRAQGLYSNQPQHF

V: TRBV2
size: .
length: 14
D: TRBD1
J: TRBJ1-2
DNA: TGTGCCAGCAGGCCGGGACAGGGGGCGGAAGGCTACACCTTC
CDR3: CASRPGQGAEGYTF

V: TRBV7-9
size: .
length: 14
D: TRBD1
J: TRBJ1-4
DNA: TGTGCCAGCAGCCGGACAGGGAAAAATGAAAAACTGTTTTTT
CDR3: CASSRTGKNEKLFF

V: TRBV12-3/TRBV12-4
size: .
length: 12
D: .
J: TRBJ1-4
DNA: TGTGCCAGCAGTTTAGTAGGGGGAAAACTGTTTTTT
CDR3: CASSLVGGKLFF

V: TRBV30
size: .
length: 14
D: TRBD1
J: TRBJ1-1
DNA: TGTGCCTGGACTTACAGGGACAGGGGTGGTGAAGCTTTCTTT
CDR3: CAWTYRDRGGEAFF

V: TRBV9
size: .
length: 15
D: .
J: TRBJ2-2
DNA: TGTGCCAGCAGCGTAATGGCTGCCGGAGAATGGGAGCTGTTTTTT
CDR3: CASSVMAAGEWELFF

V: TRBV2
size: .
length: 14
D: .
J: TRBJ2-5
DNA: TGTGCCAGCAGTGGGCACCCACCCCAAGAGACCCAGTACTTC
CDR3: CASSGHPPQETQYF

V: TRBV10-1
size: few
length: 15
D: TRBD2
J: TRBJ2-5
DNA: TGCGCCAGCAGTGAGTTGGCGGGGGGGCGCGAGACCCAGTACTTC
CDR3: CASSELAGGRETQYF

V: TRBV18
size: few
length: 16
D: .
J: TRBJ1-5
DNA: TGTGCCAGCTCACCGTCAGGGGTTTGGGGCAATCAGCCCCAGCATTTT
CDR3: CASSPSGVWGNQPQHF

V: TRBV27
size: .
length: 14
D: .
J: TRBJ1-1
DNA: TGTGCCAGCAGTCCTCCGGGTTCGAACACTGAAGCTTTCTTT
CDR3: CASSPPGSNTEAFF